This T cell receptor (beta chain) was identified during a study of OX40 agonist ivuxolimab in advanced cancers. Study as a whole: Partial response was recorded in three patients: one hepatocellular carcinoma and two cutaneous melanoma cases.

The assay was immunoSEQ multiplex PCR, and TCRdb's table has in-frame clones only and misses some. In the table there are about 39,000 clones, 92% of which are singletons. This CDR3 is built from 15 residues. The trim removed 3 bases at V and 7 bases at J, leaving 8 bases unmatched. Germline loops: CDR1 SGDLS, CDR2 YYNGEE. This clone has a single count. This receptor was taken from an adult with an advanced solid tumor such as melanoma, head and neck, liver or kidney cancer. The chain is built from TRBV9 and TRBJ2-1; 9 nucleotides line up with TRBD1. Sequences were derived from CD4+ or CD8+ T cells sorted from blood, sampled in a trial of the OX40 agonist ivuxolimab. The CDR3 reads CASSGPRDRANEQFF. The DNA of the CDR3 is TGTGCCAGCAGCGGACCCCGGGACAGGGCGAATGAGCAGTTCTTC.